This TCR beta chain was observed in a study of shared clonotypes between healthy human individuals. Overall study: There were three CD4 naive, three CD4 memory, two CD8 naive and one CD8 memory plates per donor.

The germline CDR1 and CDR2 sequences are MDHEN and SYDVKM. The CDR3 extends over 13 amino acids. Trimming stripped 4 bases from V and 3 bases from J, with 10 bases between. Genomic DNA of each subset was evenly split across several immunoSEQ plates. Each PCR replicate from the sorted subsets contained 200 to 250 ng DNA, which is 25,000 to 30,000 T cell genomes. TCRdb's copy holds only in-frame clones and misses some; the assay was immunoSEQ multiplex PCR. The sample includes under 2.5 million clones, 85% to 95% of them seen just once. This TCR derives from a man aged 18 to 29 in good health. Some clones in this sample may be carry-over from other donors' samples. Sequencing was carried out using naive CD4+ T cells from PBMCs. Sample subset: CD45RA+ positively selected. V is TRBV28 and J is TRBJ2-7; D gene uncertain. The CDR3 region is CASSSVNDYEQYF. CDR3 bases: TGTGCCAGCAGTTCCGTGAACGACTACGAGCAGTACTTC. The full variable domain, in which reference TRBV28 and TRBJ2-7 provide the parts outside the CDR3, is DVKVTQSSRYLVKRTGEKVFLECVQDMDHENMFWYRQDPGLGLRLIYFSYDVKMKEKGDIPEGYSVSREKKERFSLILESASTNQTSMYLCASSSVNDYEQYFGPGTRLTVT.